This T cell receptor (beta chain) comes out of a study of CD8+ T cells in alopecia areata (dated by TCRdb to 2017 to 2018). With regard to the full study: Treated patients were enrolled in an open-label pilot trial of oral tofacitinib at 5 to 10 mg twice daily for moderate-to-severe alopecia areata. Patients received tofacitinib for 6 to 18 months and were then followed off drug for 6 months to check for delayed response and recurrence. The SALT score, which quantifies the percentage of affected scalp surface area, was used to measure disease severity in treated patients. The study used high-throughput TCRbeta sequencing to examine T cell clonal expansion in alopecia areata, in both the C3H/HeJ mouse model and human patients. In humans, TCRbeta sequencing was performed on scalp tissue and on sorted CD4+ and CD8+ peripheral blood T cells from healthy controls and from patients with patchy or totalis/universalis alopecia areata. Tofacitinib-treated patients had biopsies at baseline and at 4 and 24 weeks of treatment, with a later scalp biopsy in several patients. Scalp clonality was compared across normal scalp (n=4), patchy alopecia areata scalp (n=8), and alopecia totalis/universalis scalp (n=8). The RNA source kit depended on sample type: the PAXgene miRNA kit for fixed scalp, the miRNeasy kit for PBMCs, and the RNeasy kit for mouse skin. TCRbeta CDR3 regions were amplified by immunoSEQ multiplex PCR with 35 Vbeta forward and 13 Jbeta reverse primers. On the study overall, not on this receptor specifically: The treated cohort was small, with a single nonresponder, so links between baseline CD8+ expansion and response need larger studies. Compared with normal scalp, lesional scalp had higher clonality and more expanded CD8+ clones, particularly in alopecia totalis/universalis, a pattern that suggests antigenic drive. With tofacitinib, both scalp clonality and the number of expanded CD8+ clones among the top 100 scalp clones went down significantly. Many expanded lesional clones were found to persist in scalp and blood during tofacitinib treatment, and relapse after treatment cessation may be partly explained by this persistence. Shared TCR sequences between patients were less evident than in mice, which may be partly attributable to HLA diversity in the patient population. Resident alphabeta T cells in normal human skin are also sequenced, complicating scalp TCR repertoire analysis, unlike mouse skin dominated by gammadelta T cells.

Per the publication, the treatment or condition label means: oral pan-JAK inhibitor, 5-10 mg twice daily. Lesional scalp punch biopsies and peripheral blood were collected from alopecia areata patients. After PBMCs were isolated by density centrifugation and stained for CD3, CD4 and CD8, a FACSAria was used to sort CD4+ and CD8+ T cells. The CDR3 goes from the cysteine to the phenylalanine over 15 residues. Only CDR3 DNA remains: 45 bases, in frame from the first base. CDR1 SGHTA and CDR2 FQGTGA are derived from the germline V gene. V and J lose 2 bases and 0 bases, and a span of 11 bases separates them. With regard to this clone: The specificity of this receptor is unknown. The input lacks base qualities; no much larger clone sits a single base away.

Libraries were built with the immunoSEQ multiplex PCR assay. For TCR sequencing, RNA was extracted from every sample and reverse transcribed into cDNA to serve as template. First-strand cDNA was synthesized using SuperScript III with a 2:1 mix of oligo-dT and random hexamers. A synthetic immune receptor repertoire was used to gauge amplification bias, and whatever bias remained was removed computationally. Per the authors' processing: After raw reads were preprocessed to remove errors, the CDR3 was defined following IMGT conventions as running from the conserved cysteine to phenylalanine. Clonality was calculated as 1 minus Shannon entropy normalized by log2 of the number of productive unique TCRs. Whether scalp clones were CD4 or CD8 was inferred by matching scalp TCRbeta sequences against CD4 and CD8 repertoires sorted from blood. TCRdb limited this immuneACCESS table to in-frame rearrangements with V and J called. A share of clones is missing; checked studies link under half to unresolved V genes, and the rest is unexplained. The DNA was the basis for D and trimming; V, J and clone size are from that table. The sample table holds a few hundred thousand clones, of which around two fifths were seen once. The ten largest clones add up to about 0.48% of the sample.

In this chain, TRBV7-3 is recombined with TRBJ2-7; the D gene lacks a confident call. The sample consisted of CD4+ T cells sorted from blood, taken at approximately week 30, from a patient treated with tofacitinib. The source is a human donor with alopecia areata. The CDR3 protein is CASSLRPGSSYEQYF. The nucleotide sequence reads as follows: TGTGCCAGCAGCTTACGACCTGGGTCCTCCTACGAGCAGTACTTC.